The clone carrying this TCR beta chain was seen once. This entry belongs to a study of radiotherapy plus CTLA-4 blockade in lung cancer. The CDR3 spans 17 residues. Germline loops: CDR1 PRHDT, CDR2 FYEKMQ (reference sequence). The V and J ends lost 8 bases and 6 bases, in that order; junction bases with no gene match: 17. Profiled with immunoSEQ multiplex PCR; TCRdb holds only in-frame clones, not every one. Of about 86,000 clones in the sample, over 80% are singletons; the top ten hold roughly 0.82%. The V and J genes are TRBV13 and TRBJ2-3; 10 bases line up with TRBD2. This sequence was found in a human donor with non-small cell lung cancer who had stable disease on radiotherapy plus ipilimumab. Sample: peripheral blood, taken from a patient treated with radiotherapy plus ipilimumab. The CDR3 nucleotides read TGTGCCAGCCCCCCCAAGCGGGAGGGCCGAGTAGTCGATACGCAGTATTTT. Protein: CASPPKREGRVVDTQYF.